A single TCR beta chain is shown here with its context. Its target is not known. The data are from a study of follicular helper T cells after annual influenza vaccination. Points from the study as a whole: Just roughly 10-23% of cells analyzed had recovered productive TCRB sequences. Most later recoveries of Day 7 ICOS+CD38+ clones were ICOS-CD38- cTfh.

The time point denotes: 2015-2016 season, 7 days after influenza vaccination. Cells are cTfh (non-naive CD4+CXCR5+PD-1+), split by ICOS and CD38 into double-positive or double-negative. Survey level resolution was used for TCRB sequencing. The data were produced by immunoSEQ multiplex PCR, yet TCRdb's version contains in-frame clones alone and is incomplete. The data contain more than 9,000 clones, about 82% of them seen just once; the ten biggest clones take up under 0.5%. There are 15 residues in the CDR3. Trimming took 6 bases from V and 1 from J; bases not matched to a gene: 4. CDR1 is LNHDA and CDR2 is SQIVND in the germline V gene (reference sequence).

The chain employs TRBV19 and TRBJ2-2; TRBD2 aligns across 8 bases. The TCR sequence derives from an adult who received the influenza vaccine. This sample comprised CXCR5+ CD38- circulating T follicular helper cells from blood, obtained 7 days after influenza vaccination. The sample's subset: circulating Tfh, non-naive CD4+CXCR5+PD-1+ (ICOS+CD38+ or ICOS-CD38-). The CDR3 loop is CASRGLAGNTGELFF. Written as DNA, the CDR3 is TGTGCCAGTAGAGGTCTAGCGGGGAACACCGGGGAGCTGTTTTTT. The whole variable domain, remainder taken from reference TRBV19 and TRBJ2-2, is DGGITQSPKYLFRKEGQNVTLSCEQNLNHDAMYWYRQDPGQGLRLIYYSQIVNDFQKGDIAEGYSVSREKKESFPLTVTSAQKNPTAFYLCASRGLAGNTGELFFGEGSRLTVL.